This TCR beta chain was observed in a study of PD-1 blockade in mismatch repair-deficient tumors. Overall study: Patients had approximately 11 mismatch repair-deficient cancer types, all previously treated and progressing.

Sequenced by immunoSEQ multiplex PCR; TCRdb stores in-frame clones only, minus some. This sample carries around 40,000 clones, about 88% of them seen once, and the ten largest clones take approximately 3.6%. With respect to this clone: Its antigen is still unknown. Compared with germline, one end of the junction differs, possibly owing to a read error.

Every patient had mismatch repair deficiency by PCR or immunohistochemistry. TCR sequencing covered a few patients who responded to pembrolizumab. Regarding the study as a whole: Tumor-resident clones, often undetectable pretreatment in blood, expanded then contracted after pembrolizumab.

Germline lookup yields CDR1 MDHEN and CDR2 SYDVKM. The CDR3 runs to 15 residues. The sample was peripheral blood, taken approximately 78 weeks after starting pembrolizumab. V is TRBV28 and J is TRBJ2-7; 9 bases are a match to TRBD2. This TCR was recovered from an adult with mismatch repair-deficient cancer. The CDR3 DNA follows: TGTGCCATCAGTTTCCACAGAGCGGGAGGCTACGAGCAGTACTTC. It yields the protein CAISFHRAGGYEQYF.